This T cell receptor (beta chain) was recorded in a study of beta chain features in type 1 diabetes. About the study: Sorted cells, more than 95,000,000 in number, were examined across all samples. Overall study results and limits: For type 1 diabetes patients, VDJ junctions showed fewer insertions and more deletions. When Type 1 diabetes patients were examined, their TCRB CDR3s proved moderately but significantly shorter in all four CD4+ subsets.

What was sequenced were expressed TCRB transcripts, since all of the isolated RNA had been reverse transcribed. Method: immunoSEQ multiplex PCR; TCRdb's copy keeps in-frame clones and lacks some. This sample has fewer than 200,000 clones, with about a tenth found just once. CDR3 size: 14 residues. The J segment lost 4 bases and the V segment lost 3 bases, leaving 2 bases of the junction unmatched. CDR1 is MNHEY, CDR2 SMNVEV, per germline (reference sequence). Purities over 95% were achieved in all sorted populations. In this sample, this clone turned up a few times. Its antigen remains unknown. The sequence was obtained from a man in his thirties or forties with type 1 diabetes. The V and J genes are TRBV27 and TRBJ2-5, with TRBD1 matching over 10 bases. Sequencing was performed on central memory CD4+ T cells from blood. The CDR3 sequence: CASSLRTGGETQYF. CDR3 coding DNA: TGTGCCAGCAGTTTGAGGACAGGGGGAGAGACCCAGTACTTC.